Following are 2 T cell receptor beta chains from one sample sequenced in a study of blood T cell repertoires in COVID-19. Profiled with immunoSEQ multiplex PCR; TCRdb holds only in-frame clones, not every one. This table holds around 120,000 clones, roughly 83% found once. The sequenced sample was peripheral blood. These receptor sequences come from a woman over 75 with acute or convalescent COVID-19.

This chain joins TRBV19 and TRBJ2-5; 7 bases are shared with TRBD1. Germline loops: CDR1 LNHDA, CDR2 SQIVND (reference sequence). Unmatched junction bases numbered 15, after V lost 6 bases and J lost 2 bases. The CDR3 has 17 amino acids. CDR3 sequence reads: CASSLPIAGGLQETQYF. The CDR3 nucleotides read TGTGCCAGTAGCCTCCCCATCGCAGGGGGTTTACAAGAGACCCAGTACTTC.

The chain joins TRBV4-2 to TRBJ1-1; 12 bases map to TRBD1. There are 15 residues in the CDR3. From germline, CDR1 is LGHNA and CDR2 YNFKEQ. V shed 4 bases, J shed 11 bases, and the junction held 11 bases outside the gene matches. CDR3 sequence: CASSRSGQGAPEAFF. In DNA form, the CDR3 reads TGTGCCAGCAGCCGATCGGGACAGGGGGCCCCCGAGGCTTTCTTT.